This entry lists 32 T cell receptor beta chains sequenced from one sample in a study of PD-L1 blockade in urothelial cancer. Sequencing used immunoSEQ multiplex PCR; TCRdb keeps in-frame clones, though not all of them. The sample consists of about 38,000 clones, more than 80% of them appearing once. The sample in question was PBMCs, obtained around atezolizumab (anti-PD-L1) treatment. These receptors originate from a man in his sixties or seventies with urothelial cancer.

The CDR3 spells CAWSGQTIKAQHF. CDR3 in DNA: TGTGCCTGGAGCGGACAGACTATCAAGGCCCAGCATTTT. This chain joins TRBV30 and TRBJ1-5; a weak D match, TRBD1 (6 bases). Deletions cut 3 bases from V and 11 bases from J, with 17 bases between. CDR3 length equals 13 residues. Germline V gene sequence: CDR1 GTSNPN, CDR2 SVGIG (reference sequence). Complete variable domain (other parts from reference TRBV30 and TRBJ1-5): SQTIHQWPATLVQPVGSPLSLECTVEGTSNPNLYWYRQAAGRGLQLLFYSVGIGQISSEVPQNLSASRPQDRQFILSSKKLLLSDSGFYLCAWSGQTIKAQHFGDGTRLSIL.

V usage is TRBV5-5 and J usage is TRBJ1-3, with D possibly TRBD1 on 6 matching bases. The CDR3 spans 14 residues. Trimming took 5 bases from V and 2 from J, leaving 11 bases between them. CDR1 SGHKS and CDR2 YYEKEE come from the germline V gene (reference sequence). CDR3 in amino acids: CASSYRETGNTIYF. In DNA, the CDR3 is TGTGCCAGCAGTTACAGGGAGACTGGAAACACCATATATTTT.

V is TRBV6-1 and J is TRBJ2-7; D not certain. The length of the CDR3 is 12 residues. The V end lost 7 bases, the J end lost 6 bases, and 13 bases lay between the germline ends. Germline CDR1 reads MNHNS; CDR2 reads SASEGT. CDR3 residues: CASTRNRGEQYF. The CDR3 coding sequence is TGTGCCAGCACTAGAAACCGAGGCGAGCAGTACTTC.

This clone is a singleton in its sample. V and J are TRBV5-1 and TRBJ1-2; 8 positions match TRBD1. Germline CDR1 SGHRS, CDR2 YFSETQ. The V and J ends lost 0 bases and 6 bases, in that order; junction bases with no gene match: 7. The CDR3 is made up of 15 amino acids. The CDR3 here is CASSLVPGQADGYTF. For the CDR3, the DNA is TGCGCCAGCAGCTTGGTACCGGGACAGGCAGATGGCTACACCTTC. Full variable domain (remainder filled in from reference TRBV5-1 and TRBJ1-2): KAGVTQTPRYLIKTRGQQVTLSCSPISGHRSVSWYQQTPGQGLQFLFEYFSETQRNKGNFPGRFSGRQFSNSRSEMNVSTLELGDSALYLCASSLVPGQADGYTFGSGTRLTVV.

This clone counts as medium-sized. This sequence joins TRBV28 and TRBJ2-1; TRBD2 might be the D (5 bases). Germline V gene data show CDR1 as MDHEN and CDR2 as SYDVKM. CDR3 length: 16 amino acids. The V end was cut by 6 bases, the J end by 8 bases, with 23 bases between. The CDR3 reads CASSSDSPGVYDEQFF. DNA for the CDR3: TGTGCCAGCAGCTCCGATTCCCCCGGGGTTTACGATGAGCAGTTCTTC.

The chain is built from TRBV7-6 and TRBJ1-1; TRBD1 agrees at 7 bases. Germline CDR1 SGHVS, CDR2 FNYEAQ. V lost 5 bases and J lost 4; bases outside the gene matches: 4. CDR3 length: 13 residues. CDR3 sequence: CASSQRQGTEAFF. The CDR3 nucleotides are TGTGCCAGCAGCCAAAGACAGGGCACTGAAGCTTTCTTT. Drawing the rest from reference TRBV7-6 and TRBJ1-1, the complete variable domain is GAGVSQSPRYKVTKRGQDVALRCDPISGHVSLYWYRQALGQGPEFLTYFNYEAQQDKSGLPNDRFSAERPEGSISTLTIQRTEQRDSAMYRCASSQRQGTEAFFGQGTRLTVV.

This clone was seen just once. V usage is TRBV11-2 and J usage is TRBJ2-3, with a tentative D call TRBD2 (5 bases). The CDR3 has 15 amino acids. The V end lost 5 bases, the J end lost 1 base, and 13 bases lay between the germline ends. CDR1 and CDR2 (germline): SGHAT, FQNNGV. For the CDR3, the DNA is TGTGCCAGCAGCCCGCAGGACTCCCGCACAGATACGCAGTATTTT. Its protein is CASSPQDSRTDTQYF.

This clone was counted once. V usage is TRBV4-2 and J usage is TRBJ1-5; TRBD1 is a possible D gene (6 bases). The CDR3 runs to 13 residues. The V end was cut by 0 bases, the J end by 7 bases, with 7 bases between. The V gene's germline CDR1 is LGHNA and CDR2 YNFKEQ. CDR3 residues: CASSQDQGQPQHF. The CDR3 coding sequence is TGTGCCAGCAGCCAAGATCAGGGGCAGCCCCAGCATTTT.

The chain couples TRBV10-3 to TRBJ2-1; 7 bases are shared with TRBD2. CDR1 is ENHRY and CDR2 is SYGVKD in the germline V gene. The CDR3 has 16 amino acids. V lost 0 bases to trimming and J lost 8 bases; unmatched junction nucleotides: 10. The DNA of the CDR3 is TGTGCCATCAGTGAGTCGAATCGCGGGAGACGGGATGAGCAGTTCTTC. This translates into CAISESNRGRRDEQFF.

V gene TRBV6-4 combines with J gene TRBJ2-1, with 11 nucleotides matching TRBD1. Germline loops: CDR1 MRHNA, CDR2 SNTAGT. The CDR3 is 16 amino acids. J lost 6 bases, V lost 6 bases, and 10 bases had no gene match. The CDR3 protein is CASSVLGTGGRNEQFF. The CDR3 DNA sequence: TGTGCCAGCAGCGTACTCGGGACAGGGGGGCGCAATGAGCAGTTCTTC.

The chain employs TRBV5-1 and TRBJ2-3; no clear D. V was clipped by 0 bases and J by 2 bases, with 7 bases between them. Germline V CDR1 and CDR2: SGHRS, YFSETQ. This CDR3 comprises 14 residues. The CDR3 DNA is TGCGCCAGCAGCTTGGAACAGATCACAGATACGCAGTATTTT. This encodes CASSLEQITDTQYF.

This clone was seen once. The J gene is TRBJ2-5, the V gene TRBV2, with 7 bases matching TRBD2. V lost 6 bases and J lost 2; bases outside the gene matches: 3. CDR1 and CDR2 (germline): SNHLY, FYNNEI. CDR3 length: 13 residues. DNA of the CDR3: TGTGCCAGCAGGGGGGGGTTACAAGAGACCCAGTACTTC. Residues: CASRGGLQETQYF.

The genes are TRBV28 and TRBJ2-3, with D perhaps TRBD2 (6 bases). Germline V gene data show CDR1 as MDHEN and CDR2 as SYDVKM. V dropped 8 bases and J dropped 0 bases, with 9 bases sitting between them. The CDR3 covers 13 residues. In DNA, the CDR3 is TGTGCCAGCGGTGGGGGGAGCACAGATACGCAGTATTTT. Protein: CASGGGSTDTQYF. Variable domain in full (rest from reference TRBV28 and TRBJ2-3): DVKVTQSSRYLVKRTGEKVFLECVQDMDHENMFWYRQDPGLGLRLIYFSYDVKMKEKGDIPEGYSVSREKKERFSLILESASTNQTSMYLCASGGGSTDTQYFGPGTRLTVL.

In this sample, this clone turned up once. J is TRBJ1-4 and V is TRBV18; no firm D call. The CDR3 contains 15 residues. Trimming pared 4 bases from V and 2 bases from J, leaving 11 bases between. The V gene's germline CDR1 is KGHSH and CDR2 LQKENI. In DNA form, the CDR3 reads TGTGCCAGCTCACGGACGAGGGCGACTAATGAAAAACTGTTTTTT. Protein sequence: CASSRTRATNEKLFF. The full variable domain, with the rest looked up from reference TRBV18 and TRBJ1-4, is NAGVMQNPRHLVRRRGQEARLRCSPMKGHSHVYWYRQLPEEGLKFMVYLQKENIIDESGMPKERFSAEFPKEGPSILRIQQVVRGDSAAYFCASSRTRATNEKLFFGSGTQLSVL.

This chain joins TRBV28 and TRBJ2-7, with TRBD2 matching 11 bases. CDR1 and CDR2 (germline): MDHEN, SYDVKM. V lost 6 bases, J lost 3 bases, and 7 bases stayed unmatched. The CDR3 sequence is 15 residues long. The CDR3 region has the DNA TGTGCCAGCAGCGGGACTAGCGGACGACTCTACGAGCAGTACTTC. Its translation: CASSGTSGRLYEQYF.

The gene calls are TRBV5-6 and TRBJ2-7; 9 nucleotides line up with TRBD1. This CDR3 is 16 amino acids long. V trimming: 4 bases; J trimming: 2 bases; junction bases outside the gene matches: 10. Germline CDR1 and CDR2: SGHDT and YYEEEE. Here the CDR3 reads CASSLLGTGWAYEQYF. The CDR3 nucleotides are TGTGCCAGCAGCCTACTCGGGACAGGGTGGGCCTACGAGCAGTACTTC.

The CDR3 loop reads CASRGVTSGSRPSYNEQFF. The CDR3 region has the DNA TGTGCCAGCAGGGGGGTAACTAGCGGGAGTCGACCCTCCTACAATGAGCAGTTCTTC. The chain carries TRBV28 and TRBJ2-1; 11 bases are a match to TRBD2. From germline, CDR1 is MDHEN and CDR2 SYDVKM. The CDR3 has 19 residues. J was trimmed by 0 bases and V by 6 bases; bases with no gene match: 13.

The chain employs TRBV29-1 and TRBJ1-2; 12 nucleotides agree with TRBD1. V shed 0 bases and J 4 bases; nucleotides not matched to a gene: 6. Germline values: CDR1 SQVTM, CDR2 ANQGSEA. This CDR3 contains 16 residues. CDR3 region: CSVEDTGQGAIYGYTF. The CDR3 region has the DNA TGCAGCGTTGAAGATACGGGACAGGGGGCGATCTATGGCTACACCTTC.

CDR3 DNA: TGTGCCGCCGGGACAGGGGGCTACGAGCAGTACTTC. It yields the protein CAAGTGGYEQYF. J is TRBJ2-7 and V is TRBV10-3; 11 bases agree with TRBD1. Trimming cost V 11 bases and J 3 bases; bases outside gene matches: 3. In germline, CDR1 is ENHRY, CDR2 SYGVKD. The CDR3 is 12 residues long.

The chain carries TRBV10-3 and TRBJ1-2; no clear D gene. Germline CDR1 reads ENHRY; CDR2 reads SYGVKD. V was trimmed by 1 base and J by 6 bases, leaving 6 bases between them. CDR3 length: 12 residues. The CDR3 sequence: CAISEFGDGYTF. The CDR3 DNA sequence: TGTGCCATCAGTGAGTTTGGAGATGGCTACACCTTC.

The chain couples TRBV30 to TRBJ2-2, with 9 bases aligning to TRBD2. The CDR3 spans 17 residues. CDR1 is GTSNPN, CDR2 SVGIG, per germline (reference sequence). J lost 7 bases, V lost 3 bases, and 15 bases had no gene match. CDR3 in DNA: TGTGCCTGGAGCGGGGTAGCGGGAGTTCTCGGGGTCGGGGAGCTGTTTTTT. This sequence encodes CAWSGVAGVLGVGELFF.

J is TRBJ2-7 and V is TRBV7-2; 7 nucleotides line up with TRBD1. In germline, CDR1 is SGHTA, CDR2 FQGNSA. Germline trimming cut 0 bases from V and 0 bases from J; bases unmatched to any gene: 8. The CDR3 covers 17 residues. CDR3 sequence: CASSLAPGPGGSYEQYF. The CDR3 region has the DNA TGTGCCAGCAGCTTAGCCCCCGGGCCAGGGGGCTCCTACGAGCAGTACTTC.

The chain has TRBV27 and TRBJ2-3; 11 positions agree with TRBD2. Looked up from germline, CDR1 is MNHEY and CDR2 is SMNVEV (reference sequence). With V trimmed by 8 bases and J by 3 bases, 4 bases remained unmatched. This CDR3 has 14 amino acids. CDR3 in amino acids: CASGRLAGTDTQYF. The CDR3 DNA reads TGTGCCAGCGGAAGACTAGCGGGGACAGATACGCAGTATTTT.

The chain has TRBV28 and TRBJ2-3; 9 positions match TRBD2. CDR1 and CDR2 (germline): MDHEN, SYDVKM. This CDR3 comprises 17 residues. Trimming took 3 bases from V and 6 from J; bases not matched to a gene: 13. The CDR3 sequence: CASSFPRAGGSRDTQYF. CDR3 bases: TGTGCCAGCAGTTTCCCTAGGGCGGGAGGGTCGAGGGATACGCAGTATTTT.

V gene TRBV11-2 combines with J gene TRBJ2-3; D call uncertain. V gave up 2 bases and J gave up 0 bases, with 6 bases separating them. Germline values: CDR1 SGHAT, CDR2 FQNNGV. The CDR3 length is 14 residues. The CDR3 region has the DNA TGTGCCAGCAGCTTATTGCGTAGCACAGATACGCAGTATTTT. Residues: CASSLLRSTDTQYF.

With respect to this clone: Other DNA sequences in this sample translate to the same CDR3. The chain joins TRBV6-1 to TRBJ2-7, with D perhaps matching TRBD1 (5 bases). CDR1 and CDR2 (germline): MNHNS, SASEGT. The CDR3 spans 14 residues. V was shortened by 4 bases and J by 0 bases, with 10 bases between the two germline ends. CDR3 nucleotides: TGTGCCAGCAGTGCATCAGGGTCCTCCTACGAGCAGTACTTC. Residues: CASSASGSSYEQYF.

CDR3 sequence: CASSERNRATDTQYF. The DNA for the CDR3 is TGTGCCAGCAGCGAGAGAAACAGAGCCACAGATACGCAGTATTTT. The chain recombines TRBV6-5 with TRBJ2-3; D gene unclear. The length of the CDR3 is 15 residues. Per germline, CDR1 MNHEY and CDR2 SVGAGI. Trimming removed 6 bases at V and 2 bases at J, with 15 bases between.

This chain joins TRBV5-1 and TRBJ2-1; TRBD1 matches at 7 bases. Unmatched junction bases numbered 6, after V lost 4 bases and J lost 2 bases. Germline V gene data show CDR1 as SGHRS and CDR2 as YFSETQ. This CDR3 has 15 residues. The CDR3 DNA reads as TGCGCCAGCAGCCTCAACAGGGGACCCTACAATGAGCAGTTCTTC. Translated, it gives CASSLNRGPYNEQFF.

CDR3 nucleotides: TGTGCCAGCAGCCGACAGGGTCCGAACACTGAAGCTTTCTTT. This codes for CASSRQGPNTEAFF. The chain has TRBV7-9 and TRBJ1-1, with 7 bases that match TRBD1. CDR1 is SEHNR, CDR2 FQNEAQ, per germline (reference sequence). The CDR3 covers 14 residues. The V segment lost 5 bases and the J segment 1 base; nucleotides outside the gene matches: 4.

The chain links TRBV28 to TRBJ2-6, with 9 bases aligning to TRBD1. The germline V gene encodes CDR1 MDHEN and CDR2 SYDVKM. The CDR3 has 16 residues. Trimming took 10 bases from V and 0 from J; bases not matched to a gene: 7. CDR3 amino acids: CAIGQGIYSGANVLTF. The DNA for the CDR3 is TGTGCCATCGGACAGGGGATTTACTCTGGGGCCAACGTCCTGACTTTC.

This chain links TRBV6-5 with TRBJ2-1, with D tentatively TRBD2 (6 bases). The CDR3 has 16 amino acids. The V and J ends lost 4 bases and 0 bases respectively, with 13 bases between them. From germline, CDR1 is MNHEY and CDR2 SVGAGI. CDR3 sequence reads: CASSSKRASSYNEQFF. CDR3 in DNA: TGTGCCAGCAGTTCTAAGCGGGCCAGCTCCTACAATGAGCAGTTCTTC.

The V gene is TRBV15, the J gene TRBJ2-1; 8 nucleotides line up with TRBD2. V gave up 1 base and J gave up 4 bases; unmatched junction bases: 3. The CDR3 has 15 residues. CDR1 is LNHNV and CDR2 is YYDKDF in the germline V gene (reference sequence). The CDR3 protein is CATSRGASGYNEQFF. For the CDR3, the DNA is TGTGCCACCAGCAGAGGGGCTAGCGGGTACAATGAGCAGTTCTTC.